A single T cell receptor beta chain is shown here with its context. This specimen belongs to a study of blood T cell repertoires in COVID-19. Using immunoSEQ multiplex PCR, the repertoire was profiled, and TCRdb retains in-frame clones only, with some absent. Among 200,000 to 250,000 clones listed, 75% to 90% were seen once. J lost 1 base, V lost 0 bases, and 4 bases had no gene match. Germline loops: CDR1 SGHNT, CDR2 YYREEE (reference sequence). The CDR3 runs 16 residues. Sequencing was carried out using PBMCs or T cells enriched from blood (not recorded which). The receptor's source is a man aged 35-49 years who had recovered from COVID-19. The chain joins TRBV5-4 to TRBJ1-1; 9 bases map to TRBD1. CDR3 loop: CASSLARGQGNTEAFF. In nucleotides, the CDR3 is TGTGCCAGCAGCTTGGCCAGGGGACAGGGGAACACTGAAGCTTTCTTT.